This T cell receptor (beta chain) was profiled in a study of blood T cells in healthy people across ages. General study findings and limits: Significant beta diversity loss was already apparent by age roughly 44, declining roughly linearly. Fewer expanded clones and more diversity marked long-lived versus aged donors. Any conclusive comparison of naive versus antigen-experienced cells was prevented by using unsorted PBMCs.

Together with a sample-barcoded 5' primer, a J-beta primer mix was included in a second PCR lasting about 7 to 11 cycles. A tag from a template-switch adaptor with 12 random nucleotides marked each cDNA molecule. MiXCR, applied by TCRdb to the 5' RACE reads, yields one record per CDR3 protein. The repertoire consists of about 2 million distinct CDR3 sequences, with around half occurring once and the leading ten covering around 2.1%. Notes on this clonotype: Its antigen is undetermined.

Per the germline V gene, CDR1 is LGHNA and CDR2 is YSLEER. The CDR3 is 13 amino acids. V was shortened by 0 bases and J by 8 bases, with 7 bases between the two germline ends. The receptor was derived from a woman aged 40 to 50 in good health. The chain employs TRBV4-3 and TRBJ1-4; no definite D call. Material for sequencing was blood. The CDR3 bases are TGCGCCAGCAGCCAAGAAGGGAGGGAAAAACTGTTTTTT. It encodes CASSQEGREKLFF.